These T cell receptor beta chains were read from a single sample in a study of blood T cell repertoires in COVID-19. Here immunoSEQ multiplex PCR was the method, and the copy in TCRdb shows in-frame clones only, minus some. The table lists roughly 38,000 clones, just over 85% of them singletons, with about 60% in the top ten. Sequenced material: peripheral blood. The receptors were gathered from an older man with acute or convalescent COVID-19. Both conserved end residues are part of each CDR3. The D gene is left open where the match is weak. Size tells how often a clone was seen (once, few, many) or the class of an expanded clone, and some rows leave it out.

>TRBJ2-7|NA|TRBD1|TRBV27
TGTGCCAGCAGCACCCGGGACAGTTCCTACGAGCAGTACTTC
CASSTRDSSYEQYF
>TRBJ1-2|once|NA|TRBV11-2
TGTGCCAGCAGCTTAGATCAGTGGGCGGGAGGCTACACCTTC
CASSLDQWAGGYTF
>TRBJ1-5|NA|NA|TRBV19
TGTGCCAGTAGTATAGACCACTCCCTCAATCAGCCCCAGCATTTT
CASSIDHSLNQPQHF
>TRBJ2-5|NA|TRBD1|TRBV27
TGTGCCAGCAGTTCCCGGGACAGGGAAGAGACCCAGTACTTC
CASSSRDREETQYF
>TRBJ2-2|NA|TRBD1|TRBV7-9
TGTGCCAGCAGCCCACCCCGACCGGGACAGAGGAACACCGGGGAGCTGTTTTTT
CASSPPRPGQRNTGELFF
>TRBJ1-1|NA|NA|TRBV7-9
TGTGCCAGCAGCCACGGACTGCTTAACACTGAAGCTTTCTTT
CASSHGLLNTEAFF
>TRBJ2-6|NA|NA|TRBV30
TGTGCCTGGAGTGTCGGGGGAACTGGGGCCAACGTCCTGACTTTC
CAWSVGGTGANVLTF
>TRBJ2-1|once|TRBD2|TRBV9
TGTGCCAGCAGCGTATATAGCGGGAGCTCCTACAATGAGCAGTTCTTC
CASSVYSGSSYNEQFF
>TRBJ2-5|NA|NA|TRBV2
TGTGCCAGCAGTCCGGAGGAGACCCAGTACTTC
CASSPEETQYF
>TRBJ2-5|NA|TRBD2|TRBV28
TGTGCCAGCAGTTTAGTACTAGCGGATCAAGAGACCCAGTACTTC
CASSLVLADQETQYF
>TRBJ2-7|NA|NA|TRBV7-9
TGTGCCAGCAGCCGGGGTAGCGGATCCTACGAGCAGTACTTC
CASSRGSGSYEQYF
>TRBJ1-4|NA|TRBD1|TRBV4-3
TGCGCCAGCAGCCAAGAGGGACAGGCTAATGAAAAACTGTTTTTT
CASSQEGQANEKLFF
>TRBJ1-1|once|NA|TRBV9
TGTGCCAGCAGCGTGGCAGGGCCCACTGAAGCTTTCTTT
CASSVAGPTEAFF
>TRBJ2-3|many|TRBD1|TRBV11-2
TGTGCCAGCAGCCACTACAGGGGAAGAGGAGATACGCAGTATTTT
CASSHYRGRGDTQYF
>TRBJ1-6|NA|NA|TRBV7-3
TGTGCCAGCAGCTTACAACAAGTAAATTCACCCCTCCACTTT
CASSLQQVNSPLHF
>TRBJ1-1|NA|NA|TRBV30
TGTGCCTGGAGTCAGGAGGACACTGAAGCTTTCTTT
CAWSQEDTEAFF
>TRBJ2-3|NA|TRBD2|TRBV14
TGTGCCAGCAGCGACCTCGGGGGAGGGACAGATACGCAGTATTTT
CASSDLGGGTDTQYF
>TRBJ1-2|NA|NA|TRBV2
TGTGCCAGCAGTGCGGGGGGCCGGGACTATGGCTACACCTTC
CASSAGGRDYGYTF
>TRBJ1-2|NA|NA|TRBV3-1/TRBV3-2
TGTGCCAGCAGCCAGAGGGCGCGGAACTATGGCTACACCTTC
CASSQRARNYGYTF
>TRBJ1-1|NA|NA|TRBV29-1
TGCAGCGTTGAAGGGAAGCACGGACACAGGAACACTGAAGCTTTCTTT
CSVEGKHGHRNTEAFF
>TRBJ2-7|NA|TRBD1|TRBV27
TGTGCCAGCGGCCGGGACAGGGACTACGAGCAGTACTTC
CASGRDRDYEQYF
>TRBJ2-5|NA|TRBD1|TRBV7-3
TGTGCCAGCAGCTTAACGCTGGGACAGGGGATTTCTCAGTACTTC
CASSLTLGQGISQYF
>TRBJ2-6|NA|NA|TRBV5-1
TGCGCCAGCAGCCCGGACACACCTGGGGCCAACGTCCTGACTTTC
CASSPDTPGANVLTF
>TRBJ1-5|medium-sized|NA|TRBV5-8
TGTGCCAGCAGCTTGGAAAGGGGTTTCGATCAGCCCCAGCATTTT
CASSLERGFDQPQHF
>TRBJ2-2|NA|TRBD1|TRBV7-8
TGTGCCAGCAGCCTAGACAGGGCCGGGGAGCTGTTTTTT
CASSLDRAGELFF
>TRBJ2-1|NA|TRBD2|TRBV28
TGTGCCAGCCCCTCTACCTCGGCGGCGGGGGGGAGGGTCGATGAGCAGTTCTTC
CASPSTSAAGGRVDEQFF
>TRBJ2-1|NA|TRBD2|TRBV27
TGTGCCAGCAGTTTAGGGACTAGCTATGAGCAGTTCTTC
CASSLGTSYEQFF
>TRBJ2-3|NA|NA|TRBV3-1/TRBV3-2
TGTGCCAGCAGCCCAGGGCAAGATACGCAGTATTTT
CASSPGQDTQYF
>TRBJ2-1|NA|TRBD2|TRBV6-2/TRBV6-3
TGTGCCAGCAACCCCGGGGGACTAGCGGGAGTGGCGGGCTACAATGAGCAGTTCTTC
CASNPGGLAGVAGYNEQFF
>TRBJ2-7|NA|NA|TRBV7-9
TGTGCCAGCAGCTCTGTTACCCTCGACAGGCCCTACGAGCAGTACTTC
CASSSVTLDRPYEQYF
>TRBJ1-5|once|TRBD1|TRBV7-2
TGTGCCAGCAGCTGGACAGGGGGCAATCAGCCCCAGCATTTT
CASSWTGGNQPQHF
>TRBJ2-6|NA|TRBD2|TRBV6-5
TGTGCCAGCAGTTACTCGGGGAGGGCTGGGGCCAACGTCCTGACTTTC
CASSYSGRAGANVLTF
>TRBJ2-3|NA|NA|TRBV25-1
TGTGCCAGCAGTGGGGGACTCAGCACAGATACGCAGTATTTT
CASSGGLSTDTQYF
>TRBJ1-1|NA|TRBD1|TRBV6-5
TGTGCCAGCAGGAGACAGGGGGAGAACACTGAAGCTTTCTTT
CASRRQGENTEAFF
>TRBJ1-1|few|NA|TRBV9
TGTGCCAGCAGCGTAGTTGGGCGAATCACTGAAGCTTTCTTT
CASSVVGRITEAFF
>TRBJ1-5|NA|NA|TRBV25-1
TGTGCCAGCAGTGGGCAGGGTCATCAGCCCCAGCATTTT
CASSGQGHQPQHF
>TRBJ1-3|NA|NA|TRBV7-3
TGTGCCAGCAGCTTAAATGGAGGCTCTGGAAACACCATATATTTT
CASSLNGGSGNTIYF
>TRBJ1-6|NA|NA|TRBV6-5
TGTGCCAGCAGTTACGAGGTGGAGAATTCACCCCTCCACTTT
CASSYEVENSPLHF
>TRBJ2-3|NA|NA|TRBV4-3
TGCGCCAGCAGCCATGAGTCTAGCGCCTACACAGATACGCAGTATTTT
CASSHESSAYTDTQYF
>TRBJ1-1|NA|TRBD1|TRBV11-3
TGTGCCAGCAGTTCCGGACAGGGGGCAAGGGCGATGGGCACTGAAGCTTTCTTT
CASSSGQGARAMGTEAFF